This TCR beta chain was recovered during a study of OX40 agonist ivuxolimab in advanced cancers. Study background: Having had anti-PD-1, anti-PD-L1 or anti-CTLA-4 therapy before was allowed, and roughly 40% had some. Two cutaneous melanoma patients and one hepatocellular carcinoma patient, three in all, had partial responses. Overall study results and limits: The mean number of expanded clones was higher in CD8+ T cells than in CD4+.

This table comes from immunoSEQ multiplex PCR, and its TCRdb copy is limited to in-frame clones, with some not included. Of about 47,000 clones detected, around 83% appear once; the ten largest clones hold roughly 2.6%. This CDR3 contains 14 residues. Germline CDR1 SNHLY, CDR2 FYNNEI. V was pared by 2 bases and J by 6 bases, with 13 bases between. With respect to this clone: Antigen: not known.

The source is an adult with an advanced solid tumor such as melanoma, head and neck, liver or kidney cancer. The chain recombines TRBV2 with TRBJ1-2; no firm D call. Sequencing was performed on CD4+ or CD8+ T cells sorted from blood, taken in a trial of the OX40 agonist ivuxolimab. CDR3 amino acids: CASSEWAAFDGYTF. The CDR3 coding sequence is TGTGCCAGCAGTGAATGGGCGGCCTTTGATGGCTACACCTTC.